What follows is one T cell receptor (beta chain) and its context. The sample belongs to a study of blood T cells in healthy people across ages. V was shortened by 4 bases and J by 6 bases, with 16 bases between the two germline ends. From germline, CDR1 is SGHRS and CDR2 YFSETQ. This CDR3 is 14 amino acids long. Sample-barcoded 5' priming and a J-beta primer mix drove a second PCR of 7 to 11 cycles. TCRdb re-called the 5' RACE reads through MiXCR, storing one row per CDR3 protein. The table includes 1,500,000 or so distinct CDR3 sequences, roughly two fifths detected once. Caucasian individuals from Russia who were healthy and aged about 6 to 95 acted as donors. Total RNA was isolated from each sample in quantities of at least 6 micrograms.

This TCR was sampled from a woman between 18 and 30 years old in good health. Material for sequencing was blood. V usage is TRBV5-1 and J usage is TRBJ1-1, with D perhaps matching TRBD1 (5 bases). The CDR3 loop is CASSTDGQGAEAFF. Written as DNA, the CDR3 is TGCGCCAGCAGCACGGACGGGCAAGGGGCTGAAGCTTTCTTT. The variable domain in full, completed from reference TRBV5-1 and TRBJ1-1, reads KAGVTQTPRYLIKTRGQQVTLSCSPISGHRSVSWYQQTPGQGLQFLFEYFSETQRNKGNFPGRFSGRQFSNSRSEMNVSTLELGDSALYLCASSTDGQGAEAFFGQGTRLTVV.